This entry describes one T cell receptor beta chain. With 5 bases removed from V and 4 bases from J, the gap between germline ends came to 17 bases. Germline assignment: CDR1 SGHTA and CDR2 FQGNSA. The CDR3 loop spans 15 amino acids. The data were taken from a study of blood T cell dynamics during melanoma immunotherapy. The time point was: pre-treatment baseline. DNA loading was fixed at 350 ng for all bulk PBMC samples. Produced via immunoSEQ multiplex PCR; TCRdb's table is partial and in-frame only. Found here are 9,500 to 13,000 clones, roughly 90% of them singletons; the top ten hold about 9.5%. The TCR sequence derives from a human donor with melanoma. The sample consisted of blood, taken from a patient treated with checkpoint blockade. This sequence joins TRBV7-2 and TRBJ1-1; a possible D gene is TRBD1 (5 bases). This CDR3 reads CASSLRIGVTTEAFF. CDR3 DNA sequence: TGTGCCAGCAGCCTCCGGATAGGGGTCACCACTGAAGCTTTCTTT.